Presented here are 18 T cell receptor beta chains from one specimen sequenced in a study of cytomegalovirus exposure and HLA in healthy donors (dated by TCRdb to the late 2010s). The library was prepared using the immunoSEQ multiplex PCR assay. The multiplex PCR relied on a mix of 60 forward primers for TCR Vbeta segments and 13 reverse primers for TCR Jbeta segments. TCRdb mirrors the immuneACCESS table, restricted to in-frame sequences. Some clones are absent from its copies; in checked studies, under half trace to an unresolved V gene, and the reason for the others is unknown. Recorded for this sample are roughly 160,000 clones; 80% of them occurred a single time. The leading ten clones occupy under 6% of the sample. The sequencing input was PBMCs. The receptors shown here come from a man aged 25 to 40 in good health and CMV-seronegative.

The chain combines TRBV28 with TRBJ1-5; D not certain. The germline V gene has CDR1 MDHEN and CDR2 SYDVKM. There are 15 residues in the CDR3. V was pared by 6 bases and J by 3 bases, with 15 bases between. The CDR3 coding sequence is TGTGCCAGCAGGCGGCTGAGGCGGGCCAATCAGCCCCAGCATTTT. It translates to CASRRLRRANQPQHF.

Here the CDR3 reads CASRRGGNTEAFF. The DNA for the CDR3 is TGTGCCAGCCGTCGGGGGGGGAACACTGAAGCTTTCTTT. The chain carries TRBV27 and TRBJ1-1, with a tentative D call TRBD1 (5 bases). The germline V and J ends were trimmed by 8 bases and 1 base, with 11 bases remaining between them. Germline V gene lookup returns CDR1 MNHEY and CDR2 SMNVEV (reference sequence). CDR3 length: 13 residues.

The V and J genes are TRBV30 and TRBJ2-3, with 7 bases lining up with TRBD1. The trim removed 4 bases at V and 0 bases at J, leaving 7 bases unmatched. This CDR3 is 15 amino acids long. Germline CDR1 reads GTSNPN; CDR2 reads SVGIG (reference sequence). CDR3 residues: CAWTTGARSTDTQYF. The CDR3 nucleotides are TGTGCCTGGACAACAGGGGCGAGGAGCACAGATACGCAGTATTTT.

The chain recombines TRBV7-8 with TRBJ1-4; D is ambiguous. Per germline, CDR1 SGHVS and CDR2 FQNEAQ. V shed 1 base and J shed 2 bases, with 17 bases lying between them. This CDR3 has 18 residues. The CDR3 nucleotides are TGTGCCAGCAGCTTAGGTGGGCAAGTGGCGCTGACTAATGAAAAACTGTTTTTT. Amino acids: CASSLGGQVALTNEKLFF.

CDR3 loop: CASSPEDFYGYTF. In DNA, the CDR3 is TGTGCCAGCAGCCCCGAGGACTTCTATGGCTACACCTTC. The chain links TRBV7-9 to TRBJ1-2; D gene ambiguous. V dropped 5 bases and J dropped 4 bases, with 11 bases sitting between them. The germline gives CDR1 SEHNR, CDR2 FQNEAQ (reference sequence). The CDR3 spans 13 residues.

This clone occurred once. The chain is built from TRBV7-9 and TRBJ2-1; D unresolved. The CDR3 covers 12 residues. Germline loops: CDR1 SEHNR, CDR2 FQNEAQ (reference sequence). V was trimmed by 2 bases and J by 7 bases, leaving 6 bases between them. CDR3 amino acids: CASSLSSNEQFF. CDR3 sequence (DNA): TGTGCCAGCAGCTTATCTAGTAATGAGCAGTTCTTC.

The chain employs TRBV5-8 and TRBJ2-1, with a possible D match to TRBD1 (6 bases). Looked up from germline, CDR1 is SGHTS and CDR2 is YDEGEE. Trimming pared 10 bases from V and 0 bases from J, leaving 8 bases between. CDR3 length equals 12 residues. The CDR3: CALDSSYNEQFF. In nucleotides, the CDR3 is TGTGCCCTGGACAGCTCCTACAATGAGCAGTTCTTC.

The chain links TRBV15 to TRBJ2-1; 10 nucleotides align to TRBD1. The CDR3 extends over 17 amino acids. Germline V gives CDR1 LNHNV, CDR2 YYDKDF (reference sequence). Trimming cost V 0 bases and J 5 bases; bases outside gene matches: 7. This CDR3 reads CATSRDRDRGRNNEQFF. The CDR3 coding sequence is TGTGCCACCAGCAGAGACCGGGACAGGGGACGCAACAATGAGCAGTTCTTC.

The chain joins TRBV5-1 to TRBJ2-4, with 9 bases lining up with TRBD1. V gave up 2 bases and J gave up 3 bases; unmatched junction bases: 12. Germline assignment: CDR1 SGHRS and CDR2 YFSETQ. The CDR3 loop spans 18 amino acids. The CDR3 loop is CASSFRDRAPFGKNIQYF. The CDR3 nucleotides read TGCGCCAGCAGCTTCCGGGACAGGGCTCCCTTTGGCAAAAACATTCAGTACTTC.

The chain couples TRBV10-2 to TRBJ2-1, with TRBD1 matching over 7 bases. This CDR3 is 16 amino acids long. Germline lookup yields CDR1 WSHSY and CDR2 SAAADI. V was pared by 5 bases and J by 8 bases, with 15 bases of the junction left unmatched. CDR3 sequence reads: CASSIPTGSLADEQFF. In DNA, the CDR3 is TGCGCCAGCAGTATACCGACAGGGAGTCTCGCCGATGAGCAGTTCTTC.

CDR3 sequence: CASSVDRTPSGEQYF. Here the CDR3 DNA reads TGTGCCAGCAGCGTAGATAGGACCCCGTCGGGAGAACAGTACTTC. The chain recombines TRBV9 with TRBJ2-7, with D perhaps TRBD2 (6 bases). The germline V gene has CDR1 SGDLS and CDR2 YYNGEE. CDR3 length: 15 residues. Trimming pared 0 bases from V and 10 bases from J, leaving 20 bases between.

V usage is TRBV13 and J usage is TRBJ2-5; D is perhaps TRBD1 (6 bases). TRBJ2-7 explains the end of the DNA better; the J call may be wrong. CDR1 PRHDT and CDR2 FYEKMQ come from the germline V gene (reference sequence). CDR3 size: 12 residues. CDR3 DNA: TGTGCCAGCGGGCAGGGGATCTACGAGCAGTACTTC. Its protein is CASGQGIYEQYF.

This clone appeared a single time. The chain uses TRBV19 and TRBJ1-1; weak D call: TRBD1 (6 bases). V lost 5 bases and J 7 bases, leaving 17 bases between the germline ends. This CDR3 is built from 14 residues. Per the germline V gene, CDR1 is LNHDA and CDR2 is SQIVND (reference sequence). CDR3: CASSPNRAPFEAFF. The CDR3 nucleotides read TGTGCCAGTAGTCCGAACAGGGCACCCTTTGAAGCTTTCTTT. The complete variable domain, with remaining parts taken from reference TRBV19 and TRBJ1-1, reads DGGITQSPKYLFRKEGQNVTLSCEQNLNHDAMYWYRQDPGQGLRLIYYSQIVNDFQKGDIAEGYSVSREKKESFPLTVTSAQKNPTAFYLCASSPNRAPFEAFFGQGTRLTVV.

V usage is TRBV11-1 and J usage is TRBJ1-5, with D hard to call. The germline CDR1 and CDR2 sequences are SGHAT and FQDESV (reference sequence). The CDR3 is made up of 14 amino acids. The V end was cut by 5 bases, the J end by 3 bases, with 11 bases between. The CDR3 loop is CASSPNGNNQPQHF. In DNA, the CDR3 is TGTGCCAGCAGCCCCAATGGCAACAATCAGCCCCAGCATTTT. Complete variable domain (other parts from reference TRBV11-1 and TRBJ1-5): EAEVAQSPRYKITEKSQAVAFWCDPISGHATLYWYRQILGQGPELLVQFQDESVVDDSQLPKDRFSAERLKGVDSTLKIQPAELGDSAMYLCASSPNGNNQPQHFGDGTRLSIL.

This clone was seen only a few times. The V and J genes are TRBV5-1 and TRBJ1-4, with D maybe TRBD1 (6 bases). Trimming removed 1 base from V and 8 bases from J, with 15 bases in between. Germline V gives CDR1 SGHRS, CDR2 YFSETQ. The CDR3 sequence is 15 residues long. The DNA for the CDR3 is TGCGCCAGCAGCTTGAGTGAGGGGGTGGAGGAAAAACTGTTTTTT. Its translation is CASSLSEGVEEKLFF.

The chain recombines TRBV5-1 with TRBJ1-5; a possible D gene is TRBD1 (6 bases). This CDR3 spans 13 amino acids. CDR1 and CDR2 from the germline V gene are SGHRS and YFSETQ. The V and J ends lost 2 bases and 4 bases respectively, with 7 bases between them. The CDR3 region has the DNA TGCGCCAGCAGCTTTGGACAGAATCAGCCCCAGCATTTT. Translated, it gives CASSFGQNQPQHF.

The chain recombines TRBV5-1 with TRBJ2-5, with 7 bases aligning to TRBD1. Germline V gene data show CDR1 as SGHRS and CDR2 as YFSETQ. The CDR3 has 14 residues. V gave up 3 bases and J gave up 1 base; unmatched junction bases: 3. Here the CDR3 reads CASSSGTVQETQYF. Here the CDR3 DNA reads TGCGCCAGCAGCTCGGGGACAGTCCAAGAGACCCAGTACTTC.

The chain recombines TRBV28 with TRBJ2-7; no clear D. The CDR3 spans 13 residues. Germline CDR1 is MDHEN and CDR2 is SYDVKM. Trimming removed 2 bases at V and 4 bases at J, with 9 bases between. The chain's CDR3 is CASSLGPPYEQYF. The CDR3 bases are TGTGCCAGCAGTTTAGGCCCTCCGTACGAGCAGTACTTC.